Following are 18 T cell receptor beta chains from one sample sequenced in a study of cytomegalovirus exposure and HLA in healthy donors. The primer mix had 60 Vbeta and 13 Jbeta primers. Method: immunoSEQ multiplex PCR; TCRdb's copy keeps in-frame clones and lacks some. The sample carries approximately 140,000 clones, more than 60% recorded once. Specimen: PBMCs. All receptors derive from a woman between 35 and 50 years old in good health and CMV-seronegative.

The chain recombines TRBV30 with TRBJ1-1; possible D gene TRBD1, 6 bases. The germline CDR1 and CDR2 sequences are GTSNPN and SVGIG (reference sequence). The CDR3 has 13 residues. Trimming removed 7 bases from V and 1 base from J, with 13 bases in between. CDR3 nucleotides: TGTGCCTCACAGGGAGCCTCGAACACTGAAGCTTTCTTT. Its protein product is CASQGASNTEAFF.

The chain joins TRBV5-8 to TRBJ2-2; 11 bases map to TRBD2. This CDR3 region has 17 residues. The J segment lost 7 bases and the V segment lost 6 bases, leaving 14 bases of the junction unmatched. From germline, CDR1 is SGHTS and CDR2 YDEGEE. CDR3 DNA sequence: TGTGCCAGCAATCCTGTTAGCGGGAGGGCCCGTAACGGGGAGCTGTTTTTT. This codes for CASNPVSGRARNGELFF. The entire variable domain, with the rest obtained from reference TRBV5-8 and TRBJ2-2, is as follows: EAGVTQSPTHLIKTRGQQATLRCSPISGHTSVYWYQQALGLGLQFLLWYDEGEERNRGNFPPRFSGRQFPNYSSELNVNALELEDSALYLCASNPVSGRARNGELFFGEGSRLTVL.

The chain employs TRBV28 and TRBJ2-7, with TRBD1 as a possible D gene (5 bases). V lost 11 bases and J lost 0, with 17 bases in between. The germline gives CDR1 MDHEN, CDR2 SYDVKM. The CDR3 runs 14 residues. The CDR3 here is CASFGHLSSYEQYF. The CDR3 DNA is TGTGCCTCCTTCGGACACCTATCCTCCTACGAGCAGTACTTC.

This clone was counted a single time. As DNA, the CDR3 is TGTGCCAGCAGTACGGGACAGGGTACAGATACGCAGTATTTT. Its protein is CASSTGQGTDTQYF. J is TRBJ2-3 and V is TRBV28, with 9 bases matching TRBD1. Looked up from germline, CDR1 is MDHEN and CDR2 is SYDVKM. J was trimmed by 3 bases and V by 5 bases; bases with no gene match: 3. This CDR3 is 14 amino acids long.

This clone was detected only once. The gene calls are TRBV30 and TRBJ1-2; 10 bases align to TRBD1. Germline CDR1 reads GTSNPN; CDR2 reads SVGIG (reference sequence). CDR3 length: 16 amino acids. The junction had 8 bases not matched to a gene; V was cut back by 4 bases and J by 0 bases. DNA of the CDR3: TGTGCCTGGACCTCCCCGGACAGGGGGGCTAACTATGGCTACACCTTC. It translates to CAWTSPDRGANYGYTF.

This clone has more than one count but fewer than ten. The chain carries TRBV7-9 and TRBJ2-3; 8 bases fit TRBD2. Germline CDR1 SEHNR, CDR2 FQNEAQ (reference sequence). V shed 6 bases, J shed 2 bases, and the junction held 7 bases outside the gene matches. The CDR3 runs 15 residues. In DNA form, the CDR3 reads TGTGCCAGCAGGATTATAGCGGGATCCACAGATACGCAGTATTTT. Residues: CASRIIAGSTDTQYF.

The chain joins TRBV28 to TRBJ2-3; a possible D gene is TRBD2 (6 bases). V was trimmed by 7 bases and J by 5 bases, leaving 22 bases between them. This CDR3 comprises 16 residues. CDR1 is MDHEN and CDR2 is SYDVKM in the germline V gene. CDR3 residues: CASTLLAQGGVDTQYF. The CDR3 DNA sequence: TGTGCCAGCACCCTTCTGGCTCAGGGCGGGGTAGATACGCAGTATTTT.

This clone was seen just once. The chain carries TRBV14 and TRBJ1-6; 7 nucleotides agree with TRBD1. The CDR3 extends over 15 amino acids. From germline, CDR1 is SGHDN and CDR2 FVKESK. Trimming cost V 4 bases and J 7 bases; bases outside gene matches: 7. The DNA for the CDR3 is TGTGCCAGCAGCCGCCGACAGGGCCAAAATTCACCCCTCCACTTT. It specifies CASSRRQGQNSPLHF.

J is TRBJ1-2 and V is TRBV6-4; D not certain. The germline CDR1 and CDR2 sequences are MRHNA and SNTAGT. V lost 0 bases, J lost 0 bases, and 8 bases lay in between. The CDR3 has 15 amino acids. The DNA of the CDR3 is TGTGCCAGCAGTGACTCGGCGGAAGCTAACTATGGCTACACCTTC. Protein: CASSDSAEANYGYTF.

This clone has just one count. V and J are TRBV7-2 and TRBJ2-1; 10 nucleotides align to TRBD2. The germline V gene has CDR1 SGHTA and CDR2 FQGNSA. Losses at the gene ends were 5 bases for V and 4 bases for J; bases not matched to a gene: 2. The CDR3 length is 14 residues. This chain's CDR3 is CASSLTSGYNEQFF. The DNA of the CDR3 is TGTGCCAGCAGCCTGACTAGCGGGTACAATGAGCAGTTCTTC.

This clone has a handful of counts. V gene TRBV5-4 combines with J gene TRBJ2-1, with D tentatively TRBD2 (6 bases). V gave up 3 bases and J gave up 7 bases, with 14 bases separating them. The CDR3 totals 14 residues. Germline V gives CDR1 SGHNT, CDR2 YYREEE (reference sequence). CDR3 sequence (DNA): TGTGCCAGCAGCTCCGGCTGGGGAGGAAATGAGCAGTTCTTC. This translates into CASSSGWGGNEQFF.

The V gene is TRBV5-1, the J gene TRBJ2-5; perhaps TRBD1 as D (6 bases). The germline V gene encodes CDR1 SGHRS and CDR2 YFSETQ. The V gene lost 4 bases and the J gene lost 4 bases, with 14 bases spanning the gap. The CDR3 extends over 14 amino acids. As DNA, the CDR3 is TGCGCCAGCAGCCCCGGACAGTCTCCAGAGACCCAGTACTTC. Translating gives CASSPGQSPETQYF.

This CDR3 reads CAWTGLNYGYTF. CDR3 nucleotide sequence: TGTGCCTGGACAGGGCTAAACTATGGCTACACCTTC. The chain recombines TRBV30 with TRBJ1-2, with D maybe TRBD1 (5 bases). Germline V gives CDR1 GTSNPN, CDR2 SVGIG (reference sequence). The length of the CDR3 is 12 residues. Trimming shortened V by 4 bases and J by 2 bases, and 8 bases separated the two germline ends.

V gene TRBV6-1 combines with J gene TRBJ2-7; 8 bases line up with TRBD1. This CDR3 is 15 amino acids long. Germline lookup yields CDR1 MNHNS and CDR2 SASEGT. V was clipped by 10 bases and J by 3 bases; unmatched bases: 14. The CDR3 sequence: CATLKDRESVYEQYF. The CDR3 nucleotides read TGTGCCACCCTTAAGGACAGGGAGTCGGTCTACGAGCAGTACTTC.

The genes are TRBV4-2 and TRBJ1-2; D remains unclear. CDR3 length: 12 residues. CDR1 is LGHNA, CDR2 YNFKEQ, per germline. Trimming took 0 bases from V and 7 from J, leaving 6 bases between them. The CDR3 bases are TGTGCCAGCAGCCAAGATCAGGTTGGCTACACCTTC. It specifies CASSQDQVGYTF.

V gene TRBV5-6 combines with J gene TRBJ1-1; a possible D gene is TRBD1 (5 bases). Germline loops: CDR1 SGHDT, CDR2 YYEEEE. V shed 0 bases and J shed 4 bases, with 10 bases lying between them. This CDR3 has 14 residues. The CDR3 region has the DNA TGTGCCAGCAGCTTGGCGGGGGGGGGCACTGAAGCTTTCTTT. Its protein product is CASSLAGGGTEAFF.

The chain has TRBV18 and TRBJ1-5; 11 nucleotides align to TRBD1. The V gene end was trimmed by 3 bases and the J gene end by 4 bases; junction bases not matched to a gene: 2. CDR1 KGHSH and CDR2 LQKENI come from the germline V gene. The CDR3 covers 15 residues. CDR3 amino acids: CASSPGTGGNQPQHF. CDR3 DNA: TGTGCCAGCTCACCGGGGACAGGGGGGAATCAGCCCCAGCATTTT.

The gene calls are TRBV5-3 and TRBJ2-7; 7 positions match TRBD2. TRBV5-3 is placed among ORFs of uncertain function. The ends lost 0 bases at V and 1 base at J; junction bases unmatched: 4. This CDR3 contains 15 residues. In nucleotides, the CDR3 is TGTGCCAGAAGCTTGGACGGGGGGTCTTCCTACGAGCAGTACTTC. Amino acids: CARSLDGGSSYEQYF.